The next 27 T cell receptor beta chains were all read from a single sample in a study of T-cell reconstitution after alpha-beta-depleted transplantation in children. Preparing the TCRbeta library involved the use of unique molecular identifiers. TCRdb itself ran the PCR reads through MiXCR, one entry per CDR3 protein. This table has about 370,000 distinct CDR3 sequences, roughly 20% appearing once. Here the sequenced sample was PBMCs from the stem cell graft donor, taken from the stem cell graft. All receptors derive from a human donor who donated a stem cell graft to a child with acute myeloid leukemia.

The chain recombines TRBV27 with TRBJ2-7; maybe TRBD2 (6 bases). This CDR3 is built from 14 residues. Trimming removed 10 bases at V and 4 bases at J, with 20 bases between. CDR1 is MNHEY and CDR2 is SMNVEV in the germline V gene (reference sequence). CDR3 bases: TGTGCCACCTCCAGCGGGCAGGGCTTTTACGAGCAGTACTTC. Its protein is CATSSGQGFYEQYF.

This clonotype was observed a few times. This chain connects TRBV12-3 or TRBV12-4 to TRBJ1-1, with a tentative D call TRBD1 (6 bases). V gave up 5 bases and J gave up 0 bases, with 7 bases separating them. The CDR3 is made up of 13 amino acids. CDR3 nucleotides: TGTGCCAGCAGTACAGGGTTGAACACTGAAGCTTTCTTT. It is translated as CASSTGLNTEAFF.

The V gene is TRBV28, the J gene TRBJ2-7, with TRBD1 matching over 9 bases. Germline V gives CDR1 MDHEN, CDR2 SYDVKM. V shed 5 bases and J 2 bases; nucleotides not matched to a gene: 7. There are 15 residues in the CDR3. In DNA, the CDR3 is TGTGCCAGCAGTCCTCCGGGACAGGGTACCTACGAGCAGTACTTC. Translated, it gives CASSPPGQGTYEQYF.

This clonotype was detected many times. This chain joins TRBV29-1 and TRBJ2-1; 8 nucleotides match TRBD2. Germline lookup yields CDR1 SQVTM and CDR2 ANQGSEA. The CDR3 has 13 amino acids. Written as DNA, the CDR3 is TGCAGAATCGGCTCACTAGCGGACAATGAGCAGTTCTTC. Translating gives CRIGSLADNEQFF.

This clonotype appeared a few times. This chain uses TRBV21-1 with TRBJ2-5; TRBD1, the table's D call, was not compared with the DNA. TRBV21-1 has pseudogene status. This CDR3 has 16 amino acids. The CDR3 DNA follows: TGTGCCAGCAGCAAAAGAACCCGGGGAAGCCAAGAGACCCAGTACTTC. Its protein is CASSKRTRGSQETQYF.

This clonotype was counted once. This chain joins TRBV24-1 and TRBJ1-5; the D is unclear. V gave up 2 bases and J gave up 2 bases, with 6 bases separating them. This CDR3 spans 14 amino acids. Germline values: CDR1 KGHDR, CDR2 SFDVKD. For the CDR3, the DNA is TGTGCCACCAGTGATTCGCCGGGCAATCAGCCCCAGCATTTT. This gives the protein CATSDSPGNQPQHF.

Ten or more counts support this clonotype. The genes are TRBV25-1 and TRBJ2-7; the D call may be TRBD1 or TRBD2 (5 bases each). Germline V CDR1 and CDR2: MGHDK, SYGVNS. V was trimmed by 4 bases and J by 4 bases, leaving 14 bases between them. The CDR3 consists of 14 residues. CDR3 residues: CASSGLGPVYEQYF. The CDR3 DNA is TGTGCCAGCAGTGGGTTGGGACCGGTATACGAGCAGTACTTC.

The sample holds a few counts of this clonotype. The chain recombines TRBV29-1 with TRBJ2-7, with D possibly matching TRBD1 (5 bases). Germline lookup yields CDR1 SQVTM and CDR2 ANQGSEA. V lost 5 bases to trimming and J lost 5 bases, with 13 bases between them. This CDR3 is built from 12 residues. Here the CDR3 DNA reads TGCAGCGTTCGGCAGGGTCCCCACGAGCAGTACTTC. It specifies CSVRQGPHEQYF.

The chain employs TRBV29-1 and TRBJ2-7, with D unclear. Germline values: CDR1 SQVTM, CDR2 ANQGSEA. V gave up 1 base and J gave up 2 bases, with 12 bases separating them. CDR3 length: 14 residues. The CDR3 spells CSVEVVRPTYEQYF. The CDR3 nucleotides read TGCAGCGTTGAAGTGGTCAGGCCGACCTACGAGCAGTACTTC.

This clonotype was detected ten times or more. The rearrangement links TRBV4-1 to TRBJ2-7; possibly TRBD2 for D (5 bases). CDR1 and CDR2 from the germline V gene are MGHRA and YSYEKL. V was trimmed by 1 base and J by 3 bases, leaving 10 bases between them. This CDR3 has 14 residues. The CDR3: CASSQVLGDYEQYF. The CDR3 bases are TGCGCCAGCAGCCAAGTGCTGGGAGACTACGAGCAGTACTTC.

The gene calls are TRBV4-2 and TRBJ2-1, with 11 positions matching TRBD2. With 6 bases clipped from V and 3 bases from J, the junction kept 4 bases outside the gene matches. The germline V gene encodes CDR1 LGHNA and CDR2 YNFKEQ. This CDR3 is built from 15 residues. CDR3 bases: TGTGCCAGCAGGATGGGACTAGCGGACTACAATGAGCAGTTCTTC. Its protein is CASRMGLADYNEQFF.

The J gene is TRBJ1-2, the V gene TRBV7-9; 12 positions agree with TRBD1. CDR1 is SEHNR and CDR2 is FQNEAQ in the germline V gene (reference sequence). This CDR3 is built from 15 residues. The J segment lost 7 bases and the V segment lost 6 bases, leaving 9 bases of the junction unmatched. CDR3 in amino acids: CASRREGQGAAGYTF. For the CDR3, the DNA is TGTGCCAGCAGAAGAGAGGGACAGGGGGCGGCTGGCTACACCTTC.

The CDR3 nucleotides read TGTGCCAGCAGCTTGGTGGGGGAGGCGACAGATACGCAGTATTTT. Amino acid sequence: CASSLVGEATDTQYF. The rearrangement joins TRBV5-5 to TRBJ2-3, with TRBD2 as a possible D gene (6 bases). V was trimmed by 0 bases and J by 3 bases, leaving 11 bases between them. The CDR3 sequence is 15 residues long. Looked up from germline, CDR1 is SGHKS and CDR2 is YYEKEE (reference sequence).

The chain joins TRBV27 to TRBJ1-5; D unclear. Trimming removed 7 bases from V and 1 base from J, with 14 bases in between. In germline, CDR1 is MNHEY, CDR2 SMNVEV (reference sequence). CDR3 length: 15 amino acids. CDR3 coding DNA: TGTGCCAGCAAGTTGGAAGTAAGGAGCAATCAGCCCCAGCATTTT. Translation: CASKLEVRSNQPQHF.

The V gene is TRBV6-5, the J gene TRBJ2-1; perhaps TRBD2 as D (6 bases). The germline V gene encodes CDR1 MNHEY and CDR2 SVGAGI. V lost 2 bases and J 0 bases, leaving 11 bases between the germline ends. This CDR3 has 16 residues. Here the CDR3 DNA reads TGTGCCAGCAGTTACCGTAGCGGTTCCTCCTACAATGAGCAGTTCTTC. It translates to CASSYRSGSSYNEQFF.

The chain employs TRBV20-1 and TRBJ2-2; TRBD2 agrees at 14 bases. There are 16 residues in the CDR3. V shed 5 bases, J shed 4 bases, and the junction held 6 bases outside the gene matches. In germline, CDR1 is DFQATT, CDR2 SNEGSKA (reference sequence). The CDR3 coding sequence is TGCAGTGCTCAGGGACTAGCGGGAGCGGCCACCGGGGAGCTGTTTTTT. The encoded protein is CSAQGLAGAATGELFF.

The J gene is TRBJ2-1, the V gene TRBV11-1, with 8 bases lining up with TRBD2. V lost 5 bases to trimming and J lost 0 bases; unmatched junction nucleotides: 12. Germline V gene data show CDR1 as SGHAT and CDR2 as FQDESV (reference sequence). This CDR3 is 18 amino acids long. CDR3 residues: CASSPRVGSGISYNEQFF. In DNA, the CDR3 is TGTGCCAGCAGCCCCCGGGTGGGTAGCGGGATCTCCTACAATGAGCAGTTCTTC.

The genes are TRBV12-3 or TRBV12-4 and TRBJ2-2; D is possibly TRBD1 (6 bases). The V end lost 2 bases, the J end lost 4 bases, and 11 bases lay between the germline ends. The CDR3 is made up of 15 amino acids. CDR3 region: CASSLKDSTTGELFF. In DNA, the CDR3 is TGTGCCAGCAGTTTAAAGGACAGTACCACCGGGGAGCTGTTTTTT.

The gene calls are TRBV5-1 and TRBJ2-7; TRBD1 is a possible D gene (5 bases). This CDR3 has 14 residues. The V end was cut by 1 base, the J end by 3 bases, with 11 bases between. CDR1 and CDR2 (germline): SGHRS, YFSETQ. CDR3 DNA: TGCGCCAGCAGCTTGAGGGGCAGGGACTACGAGCAGTACTTC. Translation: CASSLRGRDYEQYF. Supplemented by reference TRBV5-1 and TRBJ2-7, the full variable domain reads KAGVTQTPRYLIKTRGQQVTLSCSPISGHRSVSWYQQTPGQGLQFLFEYFSETQRNKGNFPGRFSGRQFSNSRSEMNVSTLELGDSALYLCASSLRGRDYEQYFGPGTRLTVT.

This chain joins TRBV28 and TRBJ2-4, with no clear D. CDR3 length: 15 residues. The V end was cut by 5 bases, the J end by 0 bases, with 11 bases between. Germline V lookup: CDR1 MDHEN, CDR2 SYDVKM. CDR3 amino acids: CASSSRGVAKNIQYF. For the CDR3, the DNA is TGTGCCAGCAGTAGCCGTGGGGTAGCCAAAAACATTCAGTACTTC.

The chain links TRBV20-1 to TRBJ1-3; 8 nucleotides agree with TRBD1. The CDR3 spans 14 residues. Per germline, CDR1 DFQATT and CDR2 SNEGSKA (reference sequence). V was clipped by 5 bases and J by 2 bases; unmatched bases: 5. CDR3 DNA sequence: TGCAGTGCTGGAAGACAGGGGCCTGGAAACACCATATATTTT. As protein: CSAGRQGPGNTIYF.

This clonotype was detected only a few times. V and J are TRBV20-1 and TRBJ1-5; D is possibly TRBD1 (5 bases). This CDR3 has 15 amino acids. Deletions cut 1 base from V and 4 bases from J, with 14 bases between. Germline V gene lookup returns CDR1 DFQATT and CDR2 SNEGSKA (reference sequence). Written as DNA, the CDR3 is TGCAGTGCTAGAGCATTGGGTGGGGGGAATCAGCCCCAGCATTTT. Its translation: CSARALGGGNQPQHF.

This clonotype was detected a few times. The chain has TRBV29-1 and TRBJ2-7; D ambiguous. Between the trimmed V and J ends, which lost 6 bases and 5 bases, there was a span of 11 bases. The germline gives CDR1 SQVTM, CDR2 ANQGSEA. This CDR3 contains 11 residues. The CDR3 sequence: CSVAWVDEQYF. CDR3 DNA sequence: TGCAGCGTAGCCTGGGTGGACGAGCAGTACTTC.

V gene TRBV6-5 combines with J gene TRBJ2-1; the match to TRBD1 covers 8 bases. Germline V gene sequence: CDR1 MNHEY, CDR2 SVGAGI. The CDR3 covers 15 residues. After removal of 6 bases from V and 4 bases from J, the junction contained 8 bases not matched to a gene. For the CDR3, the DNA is TGTGCCAGCAGATACAGGGGGTCGGGGTACAATGAGCAGTTCTTC. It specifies CASRYRGSGYNEQFF.

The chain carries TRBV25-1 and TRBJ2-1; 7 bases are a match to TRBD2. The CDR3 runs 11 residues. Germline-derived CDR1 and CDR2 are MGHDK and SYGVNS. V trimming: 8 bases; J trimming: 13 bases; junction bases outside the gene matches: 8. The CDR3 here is CASAVGTTQFF. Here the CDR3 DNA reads TGTGCCAGCGCTGTCGGGACTACCCAGTTCTTC.

The CDR3 nucleotides read TGCGCCAGCAGCCAAGGGGGGACAAAAGGAAACACCATATATTTT. Protein: CASSQGGTKGNTIYF. The chain has TRBV4-1 and TRBJ1-3; a weak D match, TRBD1 (6 bases). Germline lookup yields CDR1 MGHRA and CDR2 YSYEKL. V lost 1 base and J 4 bases, leaving 11 bases between the germline ends. The CDR3 sequence is 15 residues long.

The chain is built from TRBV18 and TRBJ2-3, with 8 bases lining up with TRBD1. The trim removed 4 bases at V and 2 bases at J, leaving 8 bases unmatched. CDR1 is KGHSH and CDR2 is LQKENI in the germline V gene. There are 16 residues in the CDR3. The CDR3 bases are TGTGCCAGCTCACGTGGACAGGGATCGGCCACAGATACGCAGTATTTT. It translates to CASSRGQGSATDTQYF.